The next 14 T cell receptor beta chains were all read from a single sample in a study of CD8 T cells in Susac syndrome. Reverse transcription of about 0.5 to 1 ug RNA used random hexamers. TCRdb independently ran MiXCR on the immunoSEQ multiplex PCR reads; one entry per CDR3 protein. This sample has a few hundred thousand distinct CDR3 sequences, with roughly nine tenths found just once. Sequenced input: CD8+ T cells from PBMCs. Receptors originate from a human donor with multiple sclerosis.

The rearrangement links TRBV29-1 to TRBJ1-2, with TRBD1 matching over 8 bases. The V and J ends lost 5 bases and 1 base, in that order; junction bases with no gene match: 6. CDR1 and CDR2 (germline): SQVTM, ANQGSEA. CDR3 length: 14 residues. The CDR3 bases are TGCAGCGTTCCCCCGACAGGGGATAACTATGGCTACACCTTC. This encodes CSVPPTGDNYGYTF.

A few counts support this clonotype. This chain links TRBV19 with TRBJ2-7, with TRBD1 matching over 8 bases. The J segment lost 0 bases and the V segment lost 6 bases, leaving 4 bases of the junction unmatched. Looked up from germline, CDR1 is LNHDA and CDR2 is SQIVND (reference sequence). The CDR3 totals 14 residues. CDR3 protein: CASSFGQGSYEQYF. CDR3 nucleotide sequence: TGTGCCAGTAGCTTCGGACAGGGCTCCTACGAGCAGTACTTC.

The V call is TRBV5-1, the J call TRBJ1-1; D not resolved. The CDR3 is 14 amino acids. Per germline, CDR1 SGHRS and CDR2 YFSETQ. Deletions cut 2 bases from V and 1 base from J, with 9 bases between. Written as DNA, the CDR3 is TGCGCCAGCAGCTTCGAGGGCCAGAACACTGAAGCTTTCTTT. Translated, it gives CASSFEGQNTEAFF.

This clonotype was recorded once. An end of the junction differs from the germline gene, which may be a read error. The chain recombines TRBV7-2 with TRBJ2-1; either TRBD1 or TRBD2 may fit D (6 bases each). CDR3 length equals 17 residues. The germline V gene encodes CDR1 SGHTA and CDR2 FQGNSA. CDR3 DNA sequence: TGTGCCAGCAGCCCGGGGCCTTACAGGGAGGAGAAGCGTACCCTAAATTTC. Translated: CASSPGPYREEKRTLNF. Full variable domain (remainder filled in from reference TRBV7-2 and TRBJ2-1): GAGVSQSPSNKVTEKGKDVELRCDPISGHTALYWYRQSLGQGLEFLIYFQGNSAPDKSGLPSDRFSAERTGGSVSTLTIQRTQQEDSAVYLCASSPGPYREEKRTLNFGPGTRLTVL.

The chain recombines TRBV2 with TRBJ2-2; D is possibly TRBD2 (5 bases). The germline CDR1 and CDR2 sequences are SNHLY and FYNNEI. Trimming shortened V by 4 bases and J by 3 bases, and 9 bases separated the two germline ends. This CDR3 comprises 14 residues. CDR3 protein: CASSGGPHTGELFF. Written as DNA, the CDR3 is TGTGCCAGCAGTGGCGGGCCCCACACCGGGGAGCTGTTTTTT.

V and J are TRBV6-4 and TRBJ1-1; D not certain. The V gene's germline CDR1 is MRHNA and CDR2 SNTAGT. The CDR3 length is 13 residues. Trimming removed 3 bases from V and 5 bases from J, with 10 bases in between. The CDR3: CASSDLPGTEAFF. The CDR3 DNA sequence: TGTGCCAGCAGTGATCTCCCGGGTACTGAAGCTTTCTTT.

Here the CDR3 reads CASSIGTGNAEQFF. CDR3 in DNA: TGTGCCAGTAGTATCGGGACAGGGAATGCTGAGCAGTTCTTC. The genes are TRBV19 and TRBJ2-1; TRBD1 aligns across 9 bases. With V trimmed by 3 bases and J by 9 bases, 6 bases remained unmatched. The CDR3 extends over 14 amino acids. In germline, CDR1 is LNHDA, CDR2 SQIVND (reference sequence).

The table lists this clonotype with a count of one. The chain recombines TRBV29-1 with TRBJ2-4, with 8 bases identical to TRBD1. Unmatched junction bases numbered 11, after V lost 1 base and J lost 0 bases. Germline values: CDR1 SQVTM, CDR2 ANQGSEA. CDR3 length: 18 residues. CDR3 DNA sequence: TGCAGCGTTGAAGTTAGTTACAGGGGGTCGGTAGCCAAAAACATTCAGTACTTC. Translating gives CSVEVSYRGSVAKNIQYF.

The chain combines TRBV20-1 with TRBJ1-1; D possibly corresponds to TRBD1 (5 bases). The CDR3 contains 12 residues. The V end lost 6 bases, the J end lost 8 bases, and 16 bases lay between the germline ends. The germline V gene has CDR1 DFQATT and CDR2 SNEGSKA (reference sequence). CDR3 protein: CSAGEGTGEAFF. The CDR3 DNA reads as TGCAGTGCGGGGGAGGGGACCGGGGAAGCTTTCTTT.

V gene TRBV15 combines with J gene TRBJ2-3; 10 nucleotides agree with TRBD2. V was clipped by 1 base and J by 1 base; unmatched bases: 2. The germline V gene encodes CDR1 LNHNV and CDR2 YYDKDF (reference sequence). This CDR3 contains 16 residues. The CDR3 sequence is CATSRVTSGGTDTQYF. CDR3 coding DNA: TGTGCCACCAGCAGAGTAACTAGCGGGGGCACAGATACGCAGTATTTT.

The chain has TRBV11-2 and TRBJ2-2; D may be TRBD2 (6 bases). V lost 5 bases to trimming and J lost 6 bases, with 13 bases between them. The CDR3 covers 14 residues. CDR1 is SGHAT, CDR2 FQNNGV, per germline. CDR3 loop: CASSPTGTAGELFF. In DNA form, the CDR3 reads TGTGCCAGCAGCCCAACGGGGACTGCCGGGGAGCTGTTTTTT.

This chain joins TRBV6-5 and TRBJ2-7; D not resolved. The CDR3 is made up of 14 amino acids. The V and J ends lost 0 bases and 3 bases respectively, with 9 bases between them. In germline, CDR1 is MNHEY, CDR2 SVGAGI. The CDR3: CASSYSGNLYEQYF. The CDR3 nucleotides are TGTGCCAGCAGTTACTCGGGAAACCTCTACGAGCAGTACTTC.

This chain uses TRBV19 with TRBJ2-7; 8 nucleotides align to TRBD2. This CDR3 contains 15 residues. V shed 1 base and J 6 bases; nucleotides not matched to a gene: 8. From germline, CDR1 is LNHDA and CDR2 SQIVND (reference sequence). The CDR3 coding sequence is TGTGCCAGTAGTATAGTACCGGGAGGGCCGCGCGAGCAGTACTTC. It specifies CASSIVPGGPREQYF.

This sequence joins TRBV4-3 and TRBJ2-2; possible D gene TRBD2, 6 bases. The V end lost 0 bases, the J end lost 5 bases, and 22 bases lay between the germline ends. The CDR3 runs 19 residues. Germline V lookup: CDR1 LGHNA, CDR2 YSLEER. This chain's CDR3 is CASSQDLGGIGVRTGELFF. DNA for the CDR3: TGCGCCAGCAGCCAAGATCTCGGAGGGATCGGAGTGCGGACCGGGGAGCTGTTTTTT.